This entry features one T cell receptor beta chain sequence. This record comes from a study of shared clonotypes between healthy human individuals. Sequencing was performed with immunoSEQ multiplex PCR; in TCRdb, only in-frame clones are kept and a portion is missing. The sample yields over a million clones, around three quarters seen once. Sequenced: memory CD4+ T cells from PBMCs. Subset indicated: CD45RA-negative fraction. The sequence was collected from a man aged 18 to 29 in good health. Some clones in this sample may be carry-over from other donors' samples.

The CDR3 DNA reads as TGTGCCAGCTCGACAGGCCGCGTATCCTACGAGCAGTACTTC. Protein product: CASSTGRVSYEQYF. This chain links TRBV18 with TRBJ2-7; maybe TRBD1 (6 bases). The CDR3 consists of 14 residues. In germline, CDR1 is KGHSH, CDR2 LQKENI. Trimming removed 6 bases at V and 1 base at J, with 13 bases between.